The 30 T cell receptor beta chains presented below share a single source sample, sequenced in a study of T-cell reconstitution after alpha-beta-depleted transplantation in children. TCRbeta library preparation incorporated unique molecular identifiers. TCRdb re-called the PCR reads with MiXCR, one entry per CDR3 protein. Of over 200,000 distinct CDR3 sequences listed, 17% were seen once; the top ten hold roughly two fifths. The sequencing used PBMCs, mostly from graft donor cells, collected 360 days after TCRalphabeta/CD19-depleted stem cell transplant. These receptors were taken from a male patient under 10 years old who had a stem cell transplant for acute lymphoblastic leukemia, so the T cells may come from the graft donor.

The CDR3 is CSALGQGAYEQYF. The CDR3 DNA follows: TGCAGTGCTTTAGGACAGGGGGCCTACGAGCAGTACTTC. The chain joins TRBV20-1 to TRBJ2-7; 10 bases map to TRBD1. Trimming at V came to 5 bases and at J to 2 bases, leaving 3 bases not matched to a gene. Per germline, CDR1 DFQATT and CDR2 SNEGSKA (reference sequence). This CDR3 has 13 amino acids.

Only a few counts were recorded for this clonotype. Here the CDR3 reads CASSEKGDSRPPYEQYF. DNA of the CDR3: TGTGCCAGCAGCGAAAAGGGGGACTCTCGGCCTCCCTACGAGCAGTACTTC. The rearrangement uses TRBV21-1 and TRBJ2-7; the table's D gene call, TRBD1, was not cross checked with the DNA. TRBV21-1 is given as a pseudogene. The CDR3 is 17 amino acids.

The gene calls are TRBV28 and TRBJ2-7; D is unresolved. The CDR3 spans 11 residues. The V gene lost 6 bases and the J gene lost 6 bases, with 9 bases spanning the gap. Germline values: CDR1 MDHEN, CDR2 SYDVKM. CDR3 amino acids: CASSIVGEQYF. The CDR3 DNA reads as TGTGCCAGCAGCATCGTAGGCGAGCAGTACTTC.

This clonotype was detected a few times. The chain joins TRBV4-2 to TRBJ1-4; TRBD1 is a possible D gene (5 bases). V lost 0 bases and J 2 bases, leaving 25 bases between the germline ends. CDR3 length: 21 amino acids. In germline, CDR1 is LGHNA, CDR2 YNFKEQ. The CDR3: CASSQDLSPEPTWGTNEKLFF. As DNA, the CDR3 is TGTGCCAGCAGCCAAGATCTTTCCCCGGAGCCCACATGGGGCACTAATGAAAAACTGTTTTTT.

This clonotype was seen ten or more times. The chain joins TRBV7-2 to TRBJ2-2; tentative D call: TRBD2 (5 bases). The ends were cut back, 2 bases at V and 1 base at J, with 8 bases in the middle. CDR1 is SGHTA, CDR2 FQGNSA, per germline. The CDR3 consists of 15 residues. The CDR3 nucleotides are TGTGCCAGCAGCTTATGGGCGGGGAACACCGGGGAGCTGTTTTTT. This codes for CASSLWAGNTGELFF.

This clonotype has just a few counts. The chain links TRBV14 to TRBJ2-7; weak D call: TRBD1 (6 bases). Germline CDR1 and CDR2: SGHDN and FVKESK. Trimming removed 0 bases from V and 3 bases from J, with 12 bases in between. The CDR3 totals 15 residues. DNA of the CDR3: TGTGCCAGCAGCCAAGATAGGGACATATACTACGAGCAGTACTTC. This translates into CASSQDRDIYYEQYF.

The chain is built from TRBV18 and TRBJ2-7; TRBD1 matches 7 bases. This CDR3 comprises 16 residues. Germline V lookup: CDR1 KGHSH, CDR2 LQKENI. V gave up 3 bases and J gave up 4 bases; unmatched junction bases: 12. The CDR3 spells CASSPQNLLQGYEQYF. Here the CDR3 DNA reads TGTGCCAGCTCACCTCAAAACCTACTACAGGGGTACGAGCAGTACTTC. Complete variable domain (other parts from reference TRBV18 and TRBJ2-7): NAGVMQNPRHLVRRRGQEARLRCSPMKGHSHVYWYRQLPEEGLKFMVYLQKENIIDESGMPKERFSAEFPKEGPSILRIQQVVRGDSAAYFCASSPQNLLQGYEQYFGPGTRLTVT.

The CDR3 region has the DNA TGTGCCAGCAGCTCCACAGGGGGCGGCACCGGGGAGCTGTTTTTT. This codes for CASSSTGGGTGELFF. The chain joins TRBV5-4 to TRBJ2-2, with 9 nucleotides matching TRBD1. The CDR3 runs 15 residues. CDR1 is SGHNT, CDR2 YYREEE, per germline (reference sequence). V lost 3 bases, J lost 4 bases, and 4 bases stayed unmatched.

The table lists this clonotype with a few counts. The CDR3 here is CASSTPSGRRSSYNEQFF. The DNA of the CDR3 is TGTGCCAGCAGTACTCCTAGCGGGAGGCGCTCCTCCTACAATGAGCAGTTCTTC. The chain carries TRBV28 and TRBJ2-1; 11 bases line up with TRBD2. V shed 5 bases and J 0 bases; nucleotides not matched to a gene: 9. Germline lookup yields CDR1 MDHEN and CDR2 SYDVKM. CDR3 length equals 18 residues.

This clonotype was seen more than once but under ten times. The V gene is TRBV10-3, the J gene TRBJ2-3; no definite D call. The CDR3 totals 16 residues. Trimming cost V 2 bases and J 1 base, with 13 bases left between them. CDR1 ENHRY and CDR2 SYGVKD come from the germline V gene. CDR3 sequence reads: CAISEQYHSGTDTQYF. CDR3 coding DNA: TGTGCCATCAGTGAGCAATACCACTCGGGCACAGATACGCAGTATTTT.

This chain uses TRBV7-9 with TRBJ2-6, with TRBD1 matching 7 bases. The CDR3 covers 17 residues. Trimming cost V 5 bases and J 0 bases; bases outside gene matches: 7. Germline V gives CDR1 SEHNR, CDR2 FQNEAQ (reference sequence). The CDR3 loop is CASSPGQILSGANVLTF. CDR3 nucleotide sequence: TGTGCCAGCAGCCCGGGACAGATCCTCTCTGGGGCCAACGTCCTGACTTTC.

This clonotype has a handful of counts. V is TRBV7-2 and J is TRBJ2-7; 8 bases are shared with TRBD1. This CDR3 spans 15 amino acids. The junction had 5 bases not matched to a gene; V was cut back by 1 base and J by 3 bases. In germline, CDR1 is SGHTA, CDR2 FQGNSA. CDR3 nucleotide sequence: TGTGCCAGCAGCTTAGGGCTAGGACAGGGCTACGAGCAGTACTTC. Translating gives CASSLGLGQGYEQYF.

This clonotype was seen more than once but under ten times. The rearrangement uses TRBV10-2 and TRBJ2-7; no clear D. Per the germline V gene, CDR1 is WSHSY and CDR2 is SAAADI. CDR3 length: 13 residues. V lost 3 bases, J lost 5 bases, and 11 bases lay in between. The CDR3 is CASSESFGDEQYF. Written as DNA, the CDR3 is TGCGCCAGCAGTGAATCTTTCGGAGACGAGCAGTACTTC.

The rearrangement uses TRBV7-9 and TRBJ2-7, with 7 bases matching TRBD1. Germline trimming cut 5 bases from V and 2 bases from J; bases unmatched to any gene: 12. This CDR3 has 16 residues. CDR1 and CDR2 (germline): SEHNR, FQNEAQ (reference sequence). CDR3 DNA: TGTGCCAGCAGCCCTCACAGGGGATTACTCCCCTACGAGCAGTACTTC. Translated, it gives CASSPHRGLLPYEQYF.

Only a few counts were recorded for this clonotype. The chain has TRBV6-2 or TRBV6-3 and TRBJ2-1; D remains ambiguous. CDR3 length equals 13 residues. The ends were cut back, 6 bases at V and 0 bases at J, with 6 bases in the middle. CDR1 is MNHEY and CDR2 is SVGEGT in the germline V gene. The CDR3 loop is CASSPDSYNEQFF. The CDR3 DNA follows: TGTGCCAGCAGCCCGGACTCCTACAATGAGCAGTTCTTC.

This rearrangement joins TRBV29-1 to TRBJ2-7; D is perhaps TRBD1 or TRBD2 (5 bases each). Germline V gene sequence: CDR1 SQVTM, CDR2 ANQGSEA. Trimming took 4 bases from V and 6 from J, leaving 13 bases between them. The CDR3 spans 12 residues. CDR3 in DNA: TGCAGCGTTGCGGGACGGCTCTCCGAGCAGTACTTC. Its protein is CSVAGRLSEQYF.

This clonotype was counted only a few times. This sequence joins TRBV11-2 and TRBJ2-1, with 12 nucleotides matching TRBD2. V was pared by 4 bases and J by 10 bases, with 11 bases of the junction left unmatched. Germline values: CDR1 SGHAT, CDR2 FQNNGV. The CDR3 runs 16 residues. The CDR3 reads CASSYYPPSGGVEQFF. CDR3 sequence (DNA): TGTGCCAGCAGCTACTATCCCCCTAGCGGGGGGGTGGAGCAGTTCTTC.

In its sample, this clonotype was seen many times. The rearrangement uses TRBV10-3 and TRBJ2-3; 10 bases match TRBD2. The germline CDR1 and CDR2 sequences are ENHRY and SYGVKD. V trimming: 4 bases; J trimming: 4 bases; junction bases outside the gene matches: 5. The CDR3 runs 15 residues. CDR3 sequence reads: CAISVRAGGPDTQYF. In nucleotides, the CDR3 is TGTGCCATCAGTGTAAGAGCGGGGGGGCCAGATACGCAGTATTTT.

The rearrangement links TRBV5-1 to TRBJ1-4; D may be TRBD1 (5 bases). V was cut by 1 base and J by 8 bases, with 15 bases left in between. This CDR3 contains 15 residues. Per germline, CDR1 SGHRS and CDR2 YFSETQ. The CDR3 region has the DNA TGCGCCAGCAGCTTGACAGGTCAACGGAGGGAAAAACTGTTTTTT. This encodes CASSLTGQRREKLFF.

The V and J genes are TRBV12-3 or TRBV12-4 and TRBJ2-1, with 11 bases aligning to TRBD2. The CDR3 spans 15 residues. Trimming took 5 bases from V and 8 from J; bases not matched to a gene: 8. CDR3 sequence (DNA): TGTGCCAGCAGTCTCCTAGCGGGGGGCGGAGATGAGCAGTTCTTC. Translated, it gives CASSLLAGGGDEQFF.

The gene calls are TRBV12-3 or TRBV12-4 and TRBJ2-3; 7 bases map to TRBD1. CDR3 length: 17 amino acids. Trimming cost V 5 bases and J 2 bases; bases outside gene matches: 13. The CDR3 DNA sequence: TGTGCCAGCAGTCCCCACACTAGGGACAGCTACACAGATACGCAGTATTTT. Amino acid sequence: CASSPHTRDSYTDTQYF.

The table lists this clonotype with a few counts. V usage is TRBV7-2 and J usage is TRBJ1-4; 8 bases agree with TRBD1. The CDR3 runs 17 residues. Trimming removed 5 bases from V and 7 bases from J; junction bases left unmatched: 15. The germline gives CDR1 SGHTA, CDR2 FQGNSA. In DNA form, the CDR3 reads TGTGCCAGCAGCCTAATTTCAGGGGGCGCGGGTATTGAAAAACTGTTTTTT. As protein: CASSLISGGAGIEKLFF.

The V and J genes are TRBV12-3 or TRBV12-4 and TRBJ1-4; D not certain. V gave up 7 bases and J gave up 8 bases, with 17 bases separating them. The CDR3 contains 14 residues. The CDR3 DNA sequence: TGTGCCAGCACCCCGGACGGGAGGAGAGAAAAACTGTTTTTT. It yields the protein CASTPDGRREKLFF.

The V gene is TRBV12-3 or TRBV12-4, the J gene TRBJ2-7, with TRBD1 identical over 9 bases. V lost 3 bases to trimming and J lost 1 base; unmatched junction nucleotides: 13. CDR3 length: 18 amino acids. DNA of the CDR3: TGTGCCAGCAGTTTGGTCCCCCCCTGGACAGGGGTATCCTACGAGCAGTACTTC. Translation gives CASSLVPPWTGVSYEQYF.

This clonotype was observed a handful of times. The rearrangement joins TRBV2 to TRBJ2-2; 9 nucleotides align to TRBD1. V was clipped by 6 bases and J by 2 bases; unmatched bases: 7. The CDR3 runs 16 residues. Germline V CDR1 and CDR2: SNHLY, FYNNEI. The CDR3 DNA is TGTGCCAGCAGGGGACAGGGCGGGGGAAACACCGGGGAGCTGTTTTTT. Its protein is CASRGQGGGNTGELFF.

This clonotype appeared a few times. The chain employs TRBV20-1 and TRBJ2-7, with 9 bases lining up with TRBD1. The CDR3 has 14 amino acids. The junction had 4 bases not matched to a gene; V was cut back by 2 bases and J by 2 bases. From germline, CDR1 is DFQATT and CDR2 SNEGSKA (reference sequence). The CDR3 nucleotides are TGCAGTGCTAGACGGGACAGGGTCACCTACGAGCAGTACTTC. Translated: CSARRDRVTYEQYF.

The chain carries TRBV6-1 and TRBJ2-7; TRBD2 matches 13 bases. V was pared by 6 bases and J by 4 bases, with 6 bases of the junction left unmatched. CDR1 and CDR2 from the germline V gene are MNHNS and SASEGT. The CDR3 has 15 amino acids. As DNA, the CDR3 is TGTGCCAGCAGCCGCTTACTAGCGGGAGGGTACGAGCAGTACTTC. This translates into CASSRLLAGGYEQYF.

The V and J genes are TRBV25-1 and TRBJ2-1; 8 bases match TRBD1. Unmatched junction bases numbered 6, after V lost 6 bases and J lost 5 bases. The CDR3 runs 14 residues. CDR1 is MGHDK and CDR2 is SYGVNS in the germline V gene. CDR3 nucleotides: TGTGCCAGCAGGGGGGACAGGACCCACAATGAGCAGTTCTTC. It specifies CASRGDRTHNEQFF. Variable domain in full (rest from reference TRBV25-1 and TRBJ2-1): EADIYQTPRYLVIGTGKKITLECSQTMGHDKMYWYQQDPGMELHLIHYSYGVNSTEKGDLSSESTVSRIRTEHFPLTLESARPSHTSQYLCASRGDRTHNEQFFGPGTRLTVL.

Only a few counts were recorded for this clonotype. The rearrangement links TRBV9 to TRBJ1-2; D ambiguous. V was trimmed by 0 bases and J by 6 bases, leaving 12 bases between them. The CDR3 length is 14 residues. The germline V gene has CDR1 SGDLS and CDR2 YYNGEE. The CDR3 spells CASSVGTSSNGYTF. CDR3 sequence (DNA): TGTGCCAGCAGCGTAGGGACGTCGTCAAATGGCTACACCTTC. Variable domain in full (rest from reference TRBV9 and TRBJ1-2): DSGVTQTPKHLITATGQRVTLRCSPRSGDLSVYWYQQSLDQGLQFLIQYYNGEERAKGNILERFSAQQFPDLHSELNLSSLELGDSALYFCASSVGTSSNGYTFGSGTRLTVV.

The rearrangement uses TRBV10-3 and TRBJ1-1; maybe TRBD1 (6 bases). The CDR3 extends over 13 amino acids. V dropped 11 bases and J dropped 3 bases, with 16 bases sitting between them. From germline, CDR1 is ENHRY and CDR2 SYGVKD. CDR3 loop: CAALGGTDTEAFF. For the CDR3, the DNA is TGTGCCGCTCTGGGGGGCACCGACACTGAAGCTTTCTTT.